This entry lists 9 T cell receptor beta chains sequenced from one sample in a study of T cells in Graves' hyperthyroidism and ophthalmopathy. TCR beta CDR3 sequences were amplified from RNA transcripts. Primed by the HTBI set, a first-round RT-PCR was run on the TCR CDR3. One entry per CDR3 protein, called by TCRdb with MiXCR from the multiplex PCR reads. The sample has 550,000 to 600,000 distinct CDR3 sequences; 11% to 15% are singletons. What was sequenced was blood. Receptors originate from a woman younger than 35 with Graves' ophthalmopathy.

V is TRBV11-2 and J is TRBJ2-5; 8 nucleotides line up with TRBD2. The V segment lost 4 bases and the J segment 12 bases; nucleotides outside the gene matches: 7. CDR1 is SGHAT and CDR2 is FQNNGV in the germline V gene. The CDR3 is made up of 12 amino acids. The CDR3 DNA is TGTGCCAGCAGCTCCGGGGGGGAGCCTGAGTACTTC. It yields the protein CASSSGGEPEYF.

This clonotype came up many times. The chain is built from TRBV19 and TRBJ1-1; D unresolved. Germline lookup yields CDR1 LNHDA and CDR2 SQIVND (reference sequence). This CDR3 is 13 amino acids long. V shed 3 bases and J shed 4 bases, with 9 bases lying between them. CDR3 residues: CASSIAGGTEAFF. For the CDR3, the DNA is TGTGCCAGTAGTATTGCAGGAGGCACTGAAGCTTTCTTT. The full variable domain, with the rest looked up from reference TRBV19 and TRBJ1-1, is DGGITQSPKYLFRKEGQNVTLSCEQNLNHDAMYWYRQDPGQGLRLIYYSQIVNDFQKGDIAEGYSVSREKKESFPLTVTSAQKNPTAFYLCASSIAGGTEAFFGQGTRLTVV.

The V gene is TRBV3-1, the J gene TRBJ2-7, with 7 bases lining up with TRBD1. Germline-derived CDR1 and CDR2 are LGHDT and YNNKEL (reference sequence). The CDR3 is 19 residues long. With V trimmed by 0 bases and J by 2 bases, 16 bases remained unmatched. CDR3 region: CASSQEDFQGQSSPYEQYF. The CDR3 DNA follows: TGTGCCAGCAGCCAAGAGGACTTTCAGGGACAGTCCTCCCCCTACGAGCAGTACTTC.

This clonotype has a count of ten or more. The chain recombines TRBV10-3 with TRBJ2-7; weak D call: TRBD1 (6 bases). Germline V gene data show CDR1 as ENHRY and CDR2 as SYGVKD. The CDR3 spans 14 residues. V shed 0 bases and J shed 5 bases, with 11 bases lying between them. The CDR3 region is CAISESAQGHEQYF. As DNA, the CDR3 is TGTGCCATCAGTGAGTCGGCACAGGGCCACGAGCAGTACTTC.

This clonotype was detected a few times. V and J are TRBV18 and TRBJ1-2; 9 nucleotides line up with TRBD1. With 3 bases clipped from V and 4 bases from J, the junction kept 12 bases outside the gene matches. The germline V gene has CDR1 KGHSH and CDR2 LQKENI. The CDR3 extends over 17 amino acids. CDR3 amino acids: CASSPTSTTGGSYGYTF. In DNA, the CDR3 is TGTGCCAGCTCACCCACCTCCACGACAGGGGGGAGCTATGGCTACACCTTC. The whole variable domain, filled in from reference TRBV18 and TRBJ1-2, reads NAGVMQNPRHLVRRRGQEARLRCSPMKGHSHVYWYRQLPEEGLKFMVYLQKENIIDESGMPKERFSAEFPKEGPSILRIQQVVRGDSAAYFCASSPTSTTGGSYGYTFGSGTRLTVV.

In its sample, this clonotype was seen a few times. This CDR3 is CASSPGWSARGYEQYF. Written as DNA, the CDR3 is TGTGCCAGCAGCCCTGGTTGGTCGGCTCGAGGGTACGAGCAGTACTTC. This chain joins TRBV11-3 and TRBJ2-7, with D perhaps matching TRBD2 (5 bases). CDR1 and CDR2 from the germline V gene are SGHNT and YENEEA. The CDR3 sequence is 16 residues long. The V and J ends lost 5 bases and 4 bases respectively, with 21 bases between them.

This clonotype has a handful of counts. This chain links TRBV7-2 with TRBJ2-3; D is ambiguous. V lost 1 base and J 1 base, leaving 9 bases between the germline ends. This CDR3 is built from 15 residues. Germline CDR1 and CDR2: SGHTA and FQGNSA. The CDR3 is CASSLVGSGTDTQYF. Here the CDR3 DNA reads TGTGCCAGCAGCTTAGTGGGAAGTGGCACAGATACGCAGTATTTT.

In its sample, this clonotype was seen a few times. This sequence may be a read error, since a much larger clone differs from it by one base. The rearrangement uses TRBV11-3 and TRBJ2-3; D remains unclear. CDR3 size: 15 residues. Germline V gives CDR1 SGHNT, CDR2 YENEEA. The CDR3 nucleotides are TGTACCAGCAGCTTAGACTCTAGGGACACAGATACGCAGTATTTT. Protein: CTSSLDSRDTDTQYF.

This clonotype was picked up many times. The rearrangement links TRBV30 to TRBJ1-4, with 7 nucleotides matching TRBD1. This CDR3 has 14 residues. V lost 0 bases to trimming and J lost 4 bases; unmatched junction nucleotides: 2. The germline V gene has CDR1 GTSNPN and CDR2 SVGIG (reference sequence). CDR3 protein: CAWSVYRGNEKLFF. In DNA, the CDR3 is TGTGCCTGGAGTGTCTACAGGGGTAATGAAAAACTGTTTTTT.